This T cell receptor (beta chain) is from a study of T cell responses to AZD1222 COVID-19 vaccine (dated by TCRdb to the early 2020s). About the study as a whole: Because spike-specific TCR depth and breadth did not differ between the two schedules, AZD1222 recipients who got a second dose at roughly 4 weeks were pooled with those who got a second dose at roughly 12 weeks. Trial participants were enrolled by age into 18-55, 56-69 and 70-plus year subgroups, with roughly 150, 30 and 60 TCR-sequenced participants respectively. A total of 230 to 250 trial participants underwent TCR sequencing, of whom nearly 210 received two doses of AZD1222 and some 26 received two doses of the MenACWY control vaccine. Study-wide findings and limitations: Most participants were white British and females outnumbered males, and the authors suggested that clonal diversity may have been underestimated. Only five or six AZD1222 recipients were SARS-CoV-2 seropositive at baseline, limiting conclusions about previously exposed vaccinees. Vaccine-associated CD4 TCRs spanned the whole spike protein, with dominant responses in regions 160-218 and 743-854. After two AZD1222 doses, spike-specific TCR breadth and depth were significantly higher than at day 0 and than in MenACWY recipients. Because no samples from the day 14 peak response were available, repertoires could be characterized only after the peak T cell response. Reportedly, close to half of the unique spike-specific TCRs recognized epitopes lying outside the regions that are mutated in the B.1.351 and B.1.1.7 variants. The 56-69-year group was small, and its depth increase did not reach significance, likely because of low power.

The V and J ends are trimmed by 7 bases and 9 bases, leaving 25 bases between them. The CDR3, cysteine through phenylalanine, is 15 amino acids long. Only the CDR3 part of the read is kept: 45 bases, read in frame from the first base. CDR1 MDHEN and CDR2 SYDVKM are derived from the germline V gene. Taken with the paper, the label for time point translates to: baseline before first vaccination. The vaccinee samples were drawn from two UK trials, COV001 and COV002, one of which was a single-blind randomized controlled phase 2/3 trial testing AZD1222 (ChAdOx1 nCoV-19) in healthy adults. For TCRbeta chain sequencing, PBMC samples were collected from trial participants at day 0 and at day 28 after the second dose. As to this clone: Its antigen remains unidentified. The input lacks base qualities; no much larger clone sits a single base away.

The CDR3 regions of human TCRbeta chains were analyzed by immunosequencing. The study's own analysis went as follows. TCRs in the repertoires were matched against a reference library of SARS-CoV-2-specific TCRs that had been generated with the MIRA antigen-specificity platform. Breadth was defined as the fraction of unique TCRs that were SARS-CoV-2-associated. Depth was defined as the fraction of total T cells that were SARS-CoV-2-associated. Each spike-specific TCR was assigned to its reactive spike region and to a CD4 or CD8 class using the MIRA data. Log10-transformed breadth and depth values were compared by one-way ANOVA with Sidak's multiple comparisons tests. Entries here come from immuneACCESS through TCRdb and include only in-frame sequences with V and J called. Some clones fail to appear in such tables; in the studies checked, an unresolved V gene covers under half of the shortfall, and the cause of the remainder is unknown. The V and J calls and the clone size are those of that table, but D and trimming were determined from the DNA. The sample table contains 25,000 to 35,000 clones; only one count was recorded for approximately 91% of them. The ten most abundant clones make up roughly 1.3% of the sample.

This sample comprised peripheral blood, obtained on day 0 of AZD1222 vaccination. This chain is built from TRBV28 and TRBJ2-7; the best D guess is TRBD1, with 7 bases matching. This receptor was obtained from an adult in good health. The DNA sequence is given as TGTGCCAGCACCTCGCCAGGGCAGGGGGGCATTAGGCAGTACTTC. This yields the protein CASTSPGQGGIRQYF.